The clone carrying this T cell receptor beta chain showed up many times. The data stem from a study of T-cell reconstitution after alpha-beta-depleted transplantation in children. This CDR3 comprises 13 residues. Germline CDR1 is LGHNA and CDR2 is YNFKEQ. Germline trimming cut 5 bases from V and 7 bases from J; bases unmatched to any gene: 3. Unique molecular identifiers were used in preparing the TCRbeta library. One entry per CDR3 protein results from TCRdb running MiXCR on the PCR reads. The sample lists 190,000 or so distinct CDR3 sequences, approximately 6.8% occurring once. Source: PBMCs from the stem cell graft donor, taken from the stem cell graft. V and J are TRBV4-2 and TRBJ2-2, with TRBD1 matching 8 bases. This receptor was obtained from a human donor who donated a stem cell graft to a child with Wiskott-Aldrich syndrome. The CDR3 reads CASSTGGIGELFF. CDR3 nucleotides: TGTGCCAGCAGCACAGGGGGGATCGGGGAGCTGTTTTTT.